One and the same sample provided the 14 T cell receptor beta chains below, sequenced in a study of identical twins listed by TCRdb under 2016. The library was produced with 5' RACE. The sequencer was an Illumina HiSeq 2000. TCRdb reran the public reads through fastp at Q25 and MiXCR, keeping productive beta chains. Entries that share a CDR3 protein sequence are merged under the most common genes and DNA. This sample lists under 250,000 distinct CDR3 sequences; about an eighth were detected once. 4% of the sample rests with the top ten. This sample also belongs to another study, concerning yellow fever vaccine responses in identical twins.

The material sequenced was memory (CD45RO+) T cells sorted from blood. The cell subset or site label on this specimen signifies: CD45RO+ enriched T cells. These receptors all come from a woman aged 18-30 years in good health.

On this clonotype itself: This clone may be a read error of a much larger clone one base away. The chain carries TRBV12-3 or TRBV12-4 and TRBJ2-5, with D tentatively TRBD1 (5 bases). V was cut by 6 bases and J by 4 bases, with 15 bases left in between. This CDR3 has 14 residues. This CDR3 reads CASSPTVDGETQYF. Here the CDR3 DNA reads TGTGCCAGCAGCCCGACAGTGGACGGAGAGACCCAGTACTTC.

The chain joins TRBV2 to TRBJ2-1; 9 bases fit TRBD1. The junction had 5 bases not matched to a gene; V was cut back by 6 bases and J by 2 bases. The germline gives CDR1 SNHLY, CDR2 FYNNEI. CDR3 length: 15 residues. CDR3 nucleotides: TGTGCCAGCAGCGTACGACAGGGGGCCTACAATGAGCAGTTCTTC. Protein product: CASSVRQGAYNEQFF.

This chain joins TRBV20-1 and TRBJ1-6; a weak D match, TRBD1 (5 bases). Germline CDR1 and CDR2: DFQATT and SNEGSKA (reference sequence). The CDR3 length is 14 residues. The V and J ends lost 3 bases and 7 bases respectively, with 13 bases between them. CDR3 loop: CSARRGVGNSPLHF. The CDR3 DNA follows: TGCAGTGCTAGGCGGGGGGTTGGCAATTCACCCCTCCACTTT.

This clonotype turned up a few times. The rearrangement links TRBV7-2 to TRBJ2-5; 7 bases are shared with TRBD1. The CDR3 has 15 residues. CDR1 is SGHTA, CDR2 FQGNSA, per germline. J gave up 1 base and V 4 bases, and 6 bases lay outside the gene matches. The CDR3, as DNA: TGTGCCAGCAGCTCCTTCGACAGGGCCCAAGAGACCCAGTACTTC. Translation: CASSSFDRAQETQYF.

The chain carries TRBV15 and TRBJ1-1; 12 bases fit TRBD1. CDR1 is LNHNV and CDR2 is YYDKDF in the germline V gene (reference sequence). The CDR3 consists of 17 residues. V lost 5 bases, J lost 5 bases, and 12 bases stayed unmatched. CDR3 region: CATSRGARDRGRTEAFF. The CDR3, as DNA: TGTGCCACCAGCCGTGGGGCTCGGGACAGGGGGCGAACTGAAGCTTTCTTT. Supplemented by reference TRBV15 and TRBJ1-1, the full variable domain reads DAMVIQNPRYQVTQFGKPVTLSCSQTLNHNVMYWYQQKSSQAPKLLFHYYDKDFNNEADTPDNFQSRRPNTSFCFLDIRSPGLGDTAMYLCATSRGARDRGRTEAFFGQGTRLTVV.

The chain uses TRBV12-3 or TRBV12-4 and TRBJ1-6; no clear D. V was shortened by 2 bases and J by 9 bases, with 11 bases between the two germline ends. CDR3 size: 14 residues. CDR3 residues: CASSLPKLGSPLHF. CDR3 coding DNA: TGTGCCAGCAGTTTACCGAAACTGGGTTCACCCCTCCACTTT.

V and J are TRBV30 and TRBJ1-1; D is ambiguous. CDR3 length equals 15 residues. Germline loops: CDR1 GTSNPN, CDR2 SVGIG (reference sequence). The V and J ends lost 0 bases and 1 base respectively, with 12 bases between them. The CDR3 sequence: CAWSVWGTPNTEAFF. The DNA for the CDR3 is TGTGCCTGGAGTGTTTGGGGTACTCCGAACACTGAAGCTTTCTTT.

In this sample, this clonotype turned up many times. This chain links TRBV12-3 or TRBV12-4 with TRBJ2-2; the match to TRBD1 covers 8 bases. The V gene end was trimmed by 6 bases and the J gene end by 1 base; junction bases not matched to a gene: 4. The length of the CDR3 is 15 residues. The CDR3 sequence: CASSRGQGNTGELFF. For the CDR3, the DNA is TGTGCCAGCAGCAGAGGACAGGGGAACACCGGGGAGCTGTTTTTT.

Ten or more counts support this clonotype. The rearrangement links TRBV2 to TRBJ2-5; D may be TRBD1 (5 bases). CDR3 length: 15 residues. V lost 2 bases, J lost 5 bases, and 15 bases lay in between. Germline CDR1 is SNHLY and CDR2 is FYNNEI. CDR3 amino acids: CASSETGAVGETQYF. CDR3 sequence (DNA): TGTGCCAGCAGTGAAACTGGGGCAGTTGGGGAGACCCAGTACTTC.

This chain joins TRBV7-3 and TRBJ2-1; D call uncertain. CDR1 SGHTA and CDR2 FQGTGA come from the germline V gene. V lost 2 bases and J lost 5, with 7 bases in between. The CDR3 has 13 residues. CDR3 protein: CASSLSLDNEQFF. The CDR3 DNA follows: TGTGCCAGCAGCTTATCCCTCGACAATGAGCAGTTCTTC.

This clonotype was counted a few times. The CDR3 sequence is CASSLFADPNIQYF. Written as DNA, the CDR3 is TGCGCCAGCAGCTTGTTTGCTGATCCAAACATTCAGTACTTC. The chain employs TRBV5-1 and TRBJ2-4; D gene uncertain. This CDR3 has 14 amino acids. The V end lost 1 base, the J end lost 6 bases, and 11 bases lay between the germline ends. In germline, CDR1 is SGHRS, CDR2 YFSETQ.

The sample holds many counts of this clonotype. The CDR3 DNA follows: TGCGCCAGCAGCTTGGCGGCGGGAGGGAACGAGCAGTACTTC. Protein product: CASSLAAGGNEQYF. The chain uses TRBV5-1 and TRBJ2-7; TRBD2 aligns across 9 bases. The CDR3 is made up of 14 amino acids. V shed 0 bases and J 5 bases; nucleotides not matched to a gene: 3. Germline CDR1 reads SGHRS; CDR2 reads YFSETQ.

V usage is TRBV28 and J usage is TRBJ2-5, with 7 bases that match TRBD1. This CDR3 is 14 amino acids long. Germline CDR1 reads MDHEN; CDR2 reads SYDVKM. J was trimmed by 6 bases and V by 4 bases; bases with no gene match: 8. DNA for the CDR3: TGTGCCAGCAGTTCAGGTTACAGGGGAAAGACCCAGTACTTC. Translation gives CASSSGYRGKTQYF.

This clonotype was seen many times. The chain couples TRBV12-3 or TRBV12-4 to TRBJ1-2, with no clear D. The CDR3 consists of 12 residues. V shed 8 bases and J shed 3 bases, with 10 bases lying between them. The CDR3 region is CASPGPYYGYTF. The DNA of the CDR3 is TGTGCCAGCCCGGGCCCGTACTATGGCTACACCTTC.